The clone carrying this TCR beta chain was seen more than once but under ten times. Distinct nucleotide sequences in the sample also encode this CDR3. Treatment reported: oral pan-JAK inhibitor, 5-10 mg twice daily. The source of the sample is a study of CD8+ T cells in alopecia areata. V was pared by 0 bases and J by 8 bases, with 7 bases between. This CDR3 has 12 residues. Germline values: CDR1 SEHNR, CDR2 FQNEAQ (reference sequence). After isolation, RNA underwent reverse transcription to generate cDNA as the sequencing template. Sequencing used immunoSEQ multiplex PCR; TCRdb keeps in-frame clones, though not all of them. The sample includes 190,000 or so clones, roughly 50% of them seen just once.

The chain joins TRBV7-9 to TRBJ1-1; TRBD1 is a possible D gene (6 bases). The sample in question was CD8+ T cells sorted from blood, obtained at week 24, from a patient treated with tofacitinib. This sequence was found in a human donor with alopecia areata. The DNA for the CDR3 is TGTGCCAGCAGCTTAGCCGACAGGGAAGCTTTCTTT. Translation: CASSLADREAFF.